The 21 T cell receptor beta chains below were found in one sample sequenced in a study of CD8+CD57+ T cells in acquired aplastic anemia. Only patients with CD8+CD57+ cell expansion on flow cytometry were chosen for sequencing. Profiles of TCR beta VDJ and CDR3 were generated from a genomic DNA template. Via MiXCR, TCRdb re-called the reads, giving one row per CDR3 protein. The sample holds some 170,000 distinct CDR3 sequences, around half seen once. Sequencing used sorted CD4+, CD8+, or CD8+CD57+ T cells (not recorded which) from PBMCs. The receptor source for this set is a human donor with aplastic anemia.

The chain combines TRBV25-1 with TRBJ1-1; TRBD1 is a possible D gene (6 bases). Trimming took 7 bases from V and 4 from J, leaving 13 bases between them. Germline values: CDR1 MGHDK, CDR2 SYGVNS. This CDR3 has 13 amino acids. The CDR3 loop is CASMGRGGTEAFF. The CDR3, as DNA: TGTGCCAGCATGGGCAGGGGCGGCACTGAAGCTTTCTTT.

This chain links TRBV6-5 with TRBJ2-7; 9 nucleotides match TRBD1. The CDR3 totals 15 residues. Germline V gives CDR1 MNHEY, CDR2 SVGAGI. V was clipped by 4 bases and J by 1 base; unmatched bases: 5. The CDR3 DNA follows: TGTGCCAGCAGTTGGGACAGGGAGAATTCCTACGAGCAGTACTTC. The encoded protein is CASSWDRENSYEQYF.

This chain connects TRBV10-3 to TRBJ1-2; TRBD1 might be the D (5 bases). V was pared by 2 bases and J by 6 bases, with 19 bases between. The germline V gene encodes CDR1 ENHRY and CDR2 SYGVKD. The length of the CDR3 is 16 residues. The DNA of the CDR3 is TGTGCCATCAGTGAGGGCAGGGTGGACCAACAGCATGGCTACACCTTC. Translated, it gives CAISEGRVDQQHGYTF.

This rearrangement joins TRBV7-8 to TRBJ2-7; 7 nucleotides line up with TRBD1. The CDR3 spans 13 residues. The V segment lost 5 bases and the J segment 2 bases; nucleotides outside the gene matches: 3. Germline CDR1 is SGHVS and CDR2 is FQNEAQ. CDR3 bases: TGTGCCAGCAGCGTCGACAGGGCCTACGAGCAGTACTTC. Protein product: CASSVDRAYEQYF.

On this clonotype: At one boundary the junction diverges from the germline segment, which might be a read error. The chain is built from TRBV5-1 and TRBJ1-2, with TRBD1 as a possible D gene (6 bases). Germline CDR1 SGHRS, CDR2 YFSETQ. The CDR3 is 14 amino acids. This CDR3 is CASSLAGVDYGYAF. CDR3 coding DNA: TGCGCCAGCAGCTTGGCAGGGGTGGACTATGGCTACGCCTTC.

Comment on this clonotype: Mismatch with germline at one junction end may stem from a read error. CDR3 bases: TGTGCTAGCAGCCTCCCCAATGAGCAGTCCTTC. Translation: CASSLPNEQSF. The J gene is TRBJ2-1, the V gene TRBV7-2, with D uncertain. CDR1 and CDR2 from the germline V gene are SGHTA and FQGNSA. The CDR3 totals 11 residues.

This clonotype has only one observation. The chain recombines TRBV7-2 with TRBJ2-7, with D uncertain. The CDR3 contains 14 residues. Germline V gene data show CDR1 as SGHTA and CDR2 as FQGNSA. The ends were cut back, 4 bases at V and 2 bases at J, with 12 bases in the middle. CDR3 region: CASSYASGPYEQYF. The CDR3, as DNA: TGTGCCAGCAGCTATGCCTCGGGCCCCTACGAGCAGTACTTC. Based on the CDR3 plus reference TRBV7-2 and TRBJ2-7, the full variable domain is GAGVSQSPSNKVTEKGKDVELRCDPISGHTALYWYRQSLGQGLEFLIYFQGNSAPDKSGLPSDRFSAERTGGSVSTLTIQRTQQEDSAVYLCASSYASGPYEQYFGPGTRLTVT.

This clonotype was counted many times. The chain links TRBV2 to TRBJ2-5; 8 bases are shared with TRBD2. The V and J ends lost 0 bases and 0 bases, in that order; junction bases with no gene match: 6. Germline CDR1 reads SNHLY; CDR2 reads FYNNEI. The CDR3 covers 17 residues. In DNA, the CDR3 is TGTGCCAGCAGTGAAGCCCGGGCTAGCGGGCACCAAGAGACCCAGTACTTC. This translates into CASSEARASGHQETQYF.

This clonotype was picked up a small number of times. The chain is built from TRBV19 and TRBJ1-6, with D maybe TRBD1 (5 bases). Germline V lookup: CDR1 LNHDA, CDR2 SQIVND (reference sequence). V was pared by 3 bases and J by 3 bases, with 12 bases between. This CDR3 region has 16 residues. For the CDR3, the DNA is TGTGCCAGTAGTATCGGGAGACAGATCTATAATTCACCCCTCCACTTT. This codes for CASSIGRQIYNSPLHF.

This clonotype has a handful of counts. V is TRBV20-1 and J is TRBJ2-7, with no clear D. The V and J ends lost 3 bases and 3 bases respectively, with 9 bases between them. The CDR3 is made up of 12 amino acids. Germline assignment: CDR1 DFQATT and CDR2 SNEGSKA (reference sequence). CDR3 residues: CSASRSVYEQYF. For the CDR3, the DNA is TGCAGTGCTAGTAGGTCGGTCTACGAGCAGTACTTC.

The chain uses TRBV20-1 and TRBJ2-2; the match to TRBD2 covers 9 bases. J was trimmed by 0 bases and V by 1 base; bases with no gene match: 0. Germline CDR1 and CDR2: DFQATT and SNEGSKA (reference sequence). The length of the CDR3 is 15 residues. The CDR3 DNA is TGCAGTGCTAGAGGCGGGGGGGCGAACACCGGGGAGCTGTTTTTT. This gives the protein CSARGGGANTGELFF.

V is TRBV10-3 and J is TRBJ2-7; D gene uncertain. The germline V gene has CDR1 ENHRY and CDR2 SYGVKD. This CDR3 has 14 amino acids. Trimming took off 10 bases at V and 5 bases at J, with 21 bases between the two ends. CDR3 coding DNA: TGTGCCACCCAGGTGGGTGACGGCTTCCACGAGCAGTACTTC. Protein: CATQVGDGFHEQYF.

There are a few counts of this clonotype. The rearrangement joins TRBV18 to TRBJ1-1, with a possible D match to TRBD1 (6 bases). The CDR3 totals 16 residues. V was cut by 3 bases and J by 2 bases, with 16 bases left in between. Looked up from germline, CDR1 is KGHSH and CDR2 is LQKENI. CDR3 region: CASSPSVRGKNTEAFF. CDR3 DNA: TGTGCCAGCTCACCGTCGGTCAGGGGAAAAAACACTGAAGCTTTCTTT.

The genes are TRBV29-1 and TRBJ2-7; D remains unclear. Trimming cost V 4 bases and J 0 bases, with 13 bases left between them. The CDR3 is made up of 14 amino acids. Germline V CDR1 and CDR2: SQVTM, ANQGSEA. DNA for the CDR3: TGCAGCGTTGTAGAGCGCGAGAGCTCCTACGAGCAGTACTTC. Translation gives CSVVERESSYEQYF.

This clonotype was seen repeatedly, ten times or more. The chain couples TRBV15 to TRBJ1-1; possibly TRBD1 for D (5 bases). The V gene's germline CDR1 is LNHNV and CDR2 YYDKDF (reference sequence). This CDR3 is built from 14 residues. The V gene lost 1 base and the J gene lost 1 base, with 7 bases spanning the gap. The CDR3: CATSRAGTNTEAFF. CDR3 coding DNA: TGTGCCACCAGCAGAGCGGGGACGAACACTGAAGCTTTCTTT.

A note on this clonotype: A much larger clone differs from this one at a single base, so this may be a read error. V is TRBV24-1 and J is TRBJ1-1; 10 bases fit TRBD1. Germline V gene data show CDR1 as KGHDR and CDR2 as SFDVKD. CDR3 length equals 12 residues. CDR3 in DNA: TGTGCCAGCAGTTACGGGACAGGGGAAACTTTCTTT. Translating it yields CASSYGTGETFF.

This clonotype was seen just once. J is TRBJ1-2 and V is TRBV2, with D perhaps TRBD1 (5 bases). Trimming left V 5 bases short and J 0 bases short, with 10 bases between. In germline, CDR1 is SNHLY, CDR2 FYNNEI. The CDR3 covers 14 residues. This chain's CDR3 is CASSKTVANYGYTF. The CDR3 DNA reads as TGTGCCAGCAGTAAGACAGTAGCTAACTATGGCTACACCTTC.

The chain links TRBV7-8 to TRBJ2-5, with D uncertain. The CDR3 loop spans 11 amino acids. Germline lookup yields CDR1 SGHVS and CDR2 FQNEAQ. V lost 2 bases and J lost 10, with 8 bases in between. Written as DNA, the CDR3 is TGTGCCAGCAGCTTATCCGGGCGCCAGTACTTC. Its translation is CASSLSGRQYF. The variable domain in full, with the rest retrieved from reference TRBV7-8 and TRBJ2-5, is GAGVSQSPRYKVAKRGQDVALRCDPISGHVSLFWYQQALGQGPEFLTYFQNEAQLDKSGLPSDRFFAERPEGSVSTLKIQRTQQEDSAVYLCASSLSGRQYFGPGTRLLVL.

About this clonotype itself: Since a much larger clone is just one base distant, this may be a read error. The J gene is TRBJ2-7, the V gene TRBV6-1; D remains ambiguous. Trimming cost V 7 bases and J 3 bases, with 7 bases left between them. The CDR3 contains 11 residues. Per germline, CDR1 MNHNS and CDR2 SASEGT. The CDR3 protein is CASTDGYEQYF. The CDR3 DNA follows: TGTGCCAGCACTGATGGCTACGAGCAGTACTTC.

The chain combines TRBV20-1 with TRBJ1-1; D may be TRBD1 (6 bases). The CDR3 loop spans 14 amino acids. Germline assignment: CDR1 DFQATT and CDR2 SNEGSKA (reference sequence). The V end was cut by 2 bases, the J end by 4 bases, with 14 bases between. The CDR3 coding sequence is TGCAGTGCTAGATTGGGGGGCGACAGCACTGAAGCTTTCTTT. It specifies CSARLGGDSTEAFF.

CDR3 protein: CASSGNTGDQPQHF. DNA for the CDR3: TGTGCCAGCAGTGGAAATACAGGGGACCAGCCCCAGCATTTT. The genes are TRBV2 and TRBJ1-5; 7 nucleotides align to TRBD1. With V trimmed by 4 bases and J by 7 bases, 7 bases remained unmatched. Germline CDR1 is SNHLY and CDR2 is FYNNEI. The CDR3 is 14 residues long.